The present T cell receptor (beta chain) was sequenced within a study of shared clonotypes between healthy human individuals. Germline trimming cut 4 bases from V and 6 bases from J; bases unmatched to any gene: 3. From germline, CDR1 is SGHRS and CDR2 YFSETQ. The CDR3 is 12 amino acids. Assay used: immunoSEQ multiplex PCR; TCRdb lists only in-frame clones, some missing. The sample holds fewer than 700,000 clones, 85% to 95% seen once. CD45RO negativity and positive selection for CCR7 defined naive CD8 cells, a population that excluded terminally differentiated effector memory CD45RA+ cells. The receptor was isolated from a woman younger than 45 in good health. The sequencing sample was made of naive CD8+ T cells sorted from blood. V is TRBV5-1 and J is TRBJ2-7; 8 bases agree with TRBD1. The CDR3 coding sequence is TGCGCCAGCAGCACTCAGGGGGCCGAGCAGTACTTC. Protein product: CASSTQGAEQYF.